This T cell receptor (beta chain) was identified during a study of blood T cell repertoires in COVID-19. The CDR3 is 17 amino acids. Trimming at V came to 1 base and at J to 2 bases, leaving 5 bases not matched to a gene. Germline V CDR1 and CDR2: LNHDA, SQIVND (reference sequence). Original processing methods: Amplifying reference gene primers gave estimates of nucleated cell counts. TCRdb keeps only in-frame clones here, not all; method: immunoSEQ multiplex PCR. That table furnishes V, J and clone size, whereas the DNA furnished D and trimming. The sample holds 310,000 or so clones, around 90% seen once.

This chain connects TRBV19 to TRBJ1-4, with 9 bases fitting TRBD1. The origin of this receptor is a woman between 18 and 30 years old with acute COVID-19. The sequenced sample consisted of PBMCs or T cells enriched from blood (not recorded which). DNA for the CDR3: TGTGCCAGTAGTATAGCCCCGGGGACAGGGACTAATGAAAAACTGTTTTTT. It specifies CASSIAPGTGTNEKLFF.